The clone carrying this T cell receptor beta chain was recorded a few times. Antigen unknown. Other DNA sequences in the sample encode the same CDR3. These data belong to a study of cytomegalovirus exposure and HLA in healthy donors. Turning to the study itself: In terms of ancestry, the Caucasian-associated cluster contained more than 65% of the roughly 400 genotyped donors.

The donors comprised healthy bone marrow donors. The PCR was carried out with 60 Vbeta primers and 13 Jbeta primers. Repertoires were generated with immunoSEQ multiplex PCR, while TCRdb's copy carries only in-frame clones and drops some. This table holds fewer than 150,000 clones, 80% found once. The CDR3 totals 15 residues. CDR1 and CDR2 from the germline V gene are SGHKS and YYEKEE (reference sequence). V lost 3 bases and J lost 2, with 13 bases in between. Whole-study findings and limits: Presence/absence comparisons presumed near-even sequencing depth among donors. About 87% or about 30% of the time was how often most TCR beta V segments were productive, according to an earlier analysis.

The material sequenced was PBMCs. The genes are TRBV5-5 and TRBJ2-3; D is perhaps TRBD2 (7 bases). The TCR comes from a man younger than 40 in good health and CMV-seronegative. The CDR3 reads CASSWGGGLTDTQYF. CDR3 DNA: TGTGCCAGCAGCTGGGGCGGGGGCCTCACAGATACGCAGTATTTT.